This TCR beta chain was sequenced in a study of blood T cell repertoires in COVID-19. Study details: Spain, Italy and the United States supplied samples that represented acute and convalescent COVID-19. The analysed material was cDNA or gDNA that came from T cells, B-cell-depleted T cells, or PBMCs.

The CDR3 contains 14 residues. Per germline, CDR1 MNHEY and CDR2 SVGAGI. The ends lost 11 bases at V and 3 bases at J; junction bases unmatched: 7. This clone was recorded once. Authors' processing steps: Amplification with reference gene primers provided the estimates of nucleated cell counts. Produced via immunoSEQ multiplex PCR; TCRdb's table is partial and in-frame only. V, J and clone size are taken as reported in that table, and D and trimming were inferred from the DNA itself. The sample records 150,000 to 200,000 clones, over 75% being singletons. The sequenced sample was peripheral blood. The TCR comes from a man aged 65-85 years with active or convalescent COVID-19. The genes are TRBV6-5 and TRBJ2-2; 9 bases map to TRBD2. The DNA for the CDR3 is TGTGCCCTTAGCGGGAGTGGACACACCGGGGAGCTGTTTTTT. Amino acid sequence: CALSGSGHTGELFF.